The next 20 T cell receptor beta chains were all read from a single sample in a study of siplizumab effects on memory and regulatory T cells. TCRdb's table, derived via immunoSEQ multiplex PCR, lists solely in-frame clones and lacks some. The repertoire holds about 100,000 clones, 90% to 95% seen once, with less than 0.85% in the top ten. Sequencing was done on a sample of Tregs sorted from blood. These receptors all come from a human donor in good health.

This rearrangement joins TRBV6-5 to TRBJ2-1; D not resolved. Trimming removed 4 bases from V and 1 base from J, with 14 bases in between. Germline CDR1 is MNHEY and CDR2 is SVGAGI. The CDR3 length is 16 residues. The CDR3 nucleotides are TGTGCCAGCAGTTTCGTTGAGGCCGCTTCCTACAATGAGCAGTTCTTC. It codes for CASSFVEAASYNEQFF.

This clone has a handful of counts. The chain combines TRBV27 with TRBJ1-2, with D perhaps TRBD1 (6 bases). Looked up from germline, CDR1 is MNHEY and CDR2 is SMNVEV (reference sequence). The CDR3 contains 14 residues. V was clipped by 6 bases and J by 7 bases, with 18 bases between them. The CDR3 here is CASSSDSSPGGYTF. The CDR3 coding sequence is TGTGCCAGCAGCTCGGACAGTTCACCTGGTGGCTACACCTTC.

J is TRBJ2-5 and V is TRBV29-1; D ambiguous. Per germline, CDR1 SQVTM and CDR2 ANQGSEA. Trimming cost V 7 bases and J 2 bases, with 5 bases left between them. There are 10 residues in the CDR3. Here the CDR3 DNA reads TGCAGCGCCCGGCAAGAGACCCAGTACTTC. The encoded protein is CSARQETQYF.

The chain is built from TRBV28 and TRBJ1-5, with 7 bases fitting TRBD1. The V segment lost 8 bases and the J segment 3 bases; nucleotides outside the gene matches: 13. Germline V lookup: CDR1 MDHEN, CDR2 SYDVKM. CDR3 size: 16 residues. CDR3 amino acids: CASPPGAGGLNQPQHF. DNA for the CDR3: TGTGCCAGCCCTCCAGGGGCAGGGGGACTCAATCAGCCCCAGCATTTT.

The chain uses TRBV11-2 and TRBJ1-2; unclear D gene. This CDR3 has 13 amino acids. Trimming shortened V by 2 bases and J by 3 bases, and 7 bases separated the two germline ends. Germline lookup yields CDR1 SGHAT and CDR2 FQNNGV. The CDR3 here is CASSLLGHYGYTF. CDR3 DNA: TGTGCCAGCAGCTTATTAGGGCACTATGGCTACACCTTC.

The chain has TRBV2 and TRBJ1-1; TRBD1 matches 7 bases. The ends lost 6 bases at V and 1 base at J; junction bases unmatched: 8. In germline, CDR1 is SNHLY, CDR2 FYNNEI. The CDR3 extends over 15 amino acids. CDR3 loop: CASSYRGGRNTEAFF. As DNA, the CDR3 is TGTGCCAGCAGCTACAGGGGCGGTAGGAACACTGAAGCTTTCTTT. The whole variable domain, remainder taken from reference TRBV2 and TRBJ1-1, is EPEVTQTPSHQVTQMGQEVILRCVPISNHLYFYWYRQILGQKVEFLVSFYNNEISEKSEIFDDQFSVERPDGSNFTLKIRSTKLEDSAMYFCASSYRGGRNTEAFFGQGTRLTVV.

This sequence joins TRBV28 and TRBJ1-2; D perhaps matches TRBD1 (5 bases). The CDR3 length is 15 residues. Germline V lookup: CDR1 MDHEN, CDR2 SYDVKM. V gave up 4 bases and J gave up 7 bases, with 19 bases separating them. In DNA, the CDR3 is TGTGCCAGCAGTTCGCCGGGGGAATGGGCAGGTGGCTACACCTTC. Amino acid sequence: CASSSPGEWAGGYTF.

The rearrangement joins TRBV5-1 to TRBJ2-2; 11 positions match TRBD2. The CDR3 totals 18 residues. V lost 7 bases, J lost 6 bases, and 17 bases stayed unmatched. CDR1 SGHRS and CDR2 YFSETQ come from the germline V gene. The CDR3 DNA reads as TGCGCCAGCGGGGGACTAGCGGCTTCCTCAGATATGTCCGGGGAGCTGTTTTTT. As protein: CASGGLAASSDMSGELFF.

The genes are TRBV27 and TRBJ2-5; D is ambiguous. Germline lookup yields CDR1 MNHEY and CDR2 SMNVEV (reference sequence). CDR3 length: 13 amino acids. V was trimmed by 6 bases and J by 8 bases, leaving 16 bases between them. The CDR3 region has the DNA TGTGCCAGCAGCGGATCGACCCGCGCCACCCAGTACTTC. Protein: CASSGSTRATQYF.

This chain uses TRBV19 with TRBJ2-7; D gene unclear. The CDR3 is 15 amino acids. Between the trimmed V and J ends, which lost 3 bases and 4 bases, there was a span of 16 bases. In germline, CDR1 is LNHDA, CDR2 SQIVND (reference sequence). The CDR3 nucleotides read TGTGCCAGTAGTATCCGACGAGACACTTCTTACGAGCAGTACTTC. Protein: CASSIRRDTSYEQYF.

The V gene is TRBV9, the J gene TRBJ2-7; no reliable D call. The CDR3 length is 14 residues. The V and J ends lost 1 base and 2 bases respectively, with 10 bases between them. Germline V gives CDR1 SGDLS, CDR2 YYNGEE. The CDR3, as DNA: TGTGCCAGCAGCGTAAGATTCGAAGCCTACGAGCAGTACTTC. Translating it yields CASSVRFEAYEQYF.

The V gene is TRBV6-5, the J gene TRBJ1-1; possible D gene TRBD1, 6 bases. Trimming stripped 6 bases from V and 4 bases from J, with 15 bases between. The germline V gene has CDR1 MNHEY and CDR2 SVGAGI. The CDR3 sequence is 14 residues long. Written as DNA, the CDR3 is TGTGCCAGCAGCCGCGACAGGATCGGCACTGAAGCTTTCTTT. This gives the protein CASSRDRIGTEAFF.

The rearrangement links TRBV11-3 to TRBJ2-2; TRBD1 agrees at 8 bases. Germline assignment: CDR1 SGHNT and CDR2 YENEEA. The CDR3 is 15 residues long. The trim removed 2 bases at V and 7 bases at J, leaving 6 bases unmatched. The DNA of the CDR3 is TGTGCCAGCAGCTTAAGAGAGACAGGGGTCGGGGAGCTGTTTTTT. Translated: CASSLRETGVGELFF.

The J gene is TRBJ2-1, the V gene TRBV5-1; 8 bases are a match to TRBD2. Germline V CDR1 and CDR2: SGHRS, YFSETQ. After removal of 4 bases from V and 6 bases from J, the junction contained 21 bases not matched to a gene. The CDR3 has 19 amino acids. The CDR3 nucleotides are TGCGCCAGCAGCGCCGCGGCGGGGCGAGGGGGACTAGTGACCAATGAGCAGTTCTTC. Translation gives CASSAAAGRGGLVTNEQFF.

CDR3 loop: CSARGTYGYTF. CDR3 DNA sequence: TGCAGTGCTAGAGGGACGTATGGCTACACCTTC. The chain employs TRBV20-1 and TRBJ1-2, with no clear D. Trimming stripped 1 base from V and 5 bases from J, with 5 bases between. The CDR3 totals 11 residues. Per the germline V gene, CDR1 is DFQATT and CDR2 is SNEGSKA (reference sequence).

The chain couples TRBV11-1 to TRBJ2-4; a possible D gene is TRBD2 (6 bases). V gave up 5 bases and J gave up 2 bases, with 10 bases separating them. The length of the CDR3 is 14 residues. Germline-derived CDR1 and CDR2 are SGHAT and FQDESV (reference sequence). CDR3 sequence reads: CASSPGTSKNIQYF. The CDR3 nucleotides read TGTGCCAGCAGCCCCGGGACTTCCAAAAACATTCAGTACTTC.

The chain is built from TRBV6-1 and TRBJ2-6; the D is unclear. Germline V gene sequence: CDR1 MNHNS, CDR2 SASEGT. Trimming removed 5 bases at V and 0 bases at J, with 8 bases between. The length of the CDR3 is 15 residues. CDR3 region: CASSNIYSGANVLTF. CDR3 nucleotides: TGTGCCAGCAGTAACATATACTCTGGGGCCAACGTCCTGACTTTC.

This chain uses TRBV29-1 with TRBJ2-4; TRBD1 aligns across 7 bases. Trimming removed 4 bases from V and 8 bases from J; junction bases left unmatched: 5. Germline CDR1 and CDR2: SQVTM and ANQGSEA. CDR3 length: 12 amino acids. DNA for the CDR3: TGCAGCGTTGCGATGCAGGGGGACATTCAGTACTTC. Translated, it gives CSVAMQGDIQYF.

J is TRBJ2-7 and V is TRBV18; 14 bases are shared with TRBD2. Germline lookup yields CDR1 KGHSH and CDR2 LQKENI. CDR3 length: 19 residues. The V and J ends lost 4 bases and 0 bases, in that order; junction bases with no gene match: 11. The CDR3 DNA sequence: TGTGCCAGCTCACGATCCACCGGGACTAGCGGGAGTAGCTCCTACGAGCAGTACTTC. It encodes CASSRSTGTSGSSSYEQYF. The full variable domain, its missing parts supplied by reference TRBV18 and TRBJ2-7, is NAGVMQNPRHLVRRRGQEARLRCSPMKGHSHVYWYRQLPEEGLKFMVYLQKENIIDESGMPKERFSAEFPKEGPSILRIQQVVRGDSAAYFCASSRSTGTSGSSSYEQYFGPGTRLTVT.

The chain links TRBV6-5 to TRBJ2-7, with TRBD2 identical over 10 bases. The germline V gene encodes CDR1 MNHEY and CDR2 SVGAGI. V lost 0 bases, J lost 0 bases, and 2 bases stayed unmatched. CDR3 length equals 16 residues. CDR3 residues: CASSYSLAGSSYEQYF. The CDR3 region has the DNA TGTGCCAGCAGTTACTCACTAGCGGGAAGCTCCTACGAGCAGTACTTC.